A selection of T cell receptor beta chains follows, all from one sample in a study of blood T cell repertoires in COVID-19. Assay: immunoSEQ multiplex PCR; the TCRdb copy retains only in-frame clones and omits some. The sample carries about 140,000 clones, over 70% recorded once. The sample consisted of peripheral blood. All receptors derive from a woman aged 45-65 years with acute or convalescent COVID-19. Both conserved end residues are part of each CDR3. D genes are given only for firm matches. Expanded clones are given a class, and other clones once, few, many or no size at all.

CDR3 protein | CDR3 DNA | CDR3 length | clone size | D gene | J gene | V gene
CASSVTGYNSPLHF | TGTGCCAGTAGTGTGACAGGATATAATTCACCCCTCCACTTT | 14 | many | . | TRBJ1-6 | TRBV19
CASSENGRPYNEQFF | TGTGCCAGCAGCGAAAACGGGAGGCCCTACAATGAGCAGTTCTTC | 15 | . | TRBD2 | TRBJ2-1 | TRBV9
CASSLLRGTDTQYF | TGCGCCAGCAGCTTATTAAGGGGAACAGATACGCAGTATTTT | 14 | . | . | TRBJ2-3 | TRBV5-1
CASSPRGWITEAFF | TGTGCCAGCAGTCCCAGGGGGTGGATCACTGAAGCTTTCTTT | 14 | . | TRBD1 | TRBJ1-1 | TRBV6-6
CASSKRDYTKAEQYF | TGTGCCAGCAGCAAACGGGACTATACTAAAGCCGAGCAGTACTTC | 15 | once | TRBD2 | TRBJ2-7 | TRBV3-1/TRBV3-2
CASSYSFMNTEAFF | TGTGCCAGCAGTTACTCTTTCATGAACACTGAAGCTTTCTTT | 14 | . | . | TRBJ1-1 | TRBV6-5
CASTLTGTNTGELFF | TGTGCCAGCACCCTGACAGGGACGAACACCGGGGAGCTGTTTTTT | 15 | . | TRBD1 | TRBJ2-2 | TRBV7-9
CASSSGGSSGNTIYF | TGTGCCAGCAGCTCCGGGGGAAGCTCTGGAAACACCATATATTTT | 15 | . | . | TRBJ1-3 | TRBV5-4
CASSLPGGRTQYF | TGTGCCAGCAGCTTACCGGGAGGAAGAACCCAGTACTTC | 13 | . | TRBD2 | TRBJ2-5 | TRBV7-2
CASSEDDSSYNSPLHF | TGTGCCAGCAGTGAAGACGACAGCTCCTATAATTCACCCCTCCACTTT | 16 | . | . | TRBJ1-6 | TRBV6-1